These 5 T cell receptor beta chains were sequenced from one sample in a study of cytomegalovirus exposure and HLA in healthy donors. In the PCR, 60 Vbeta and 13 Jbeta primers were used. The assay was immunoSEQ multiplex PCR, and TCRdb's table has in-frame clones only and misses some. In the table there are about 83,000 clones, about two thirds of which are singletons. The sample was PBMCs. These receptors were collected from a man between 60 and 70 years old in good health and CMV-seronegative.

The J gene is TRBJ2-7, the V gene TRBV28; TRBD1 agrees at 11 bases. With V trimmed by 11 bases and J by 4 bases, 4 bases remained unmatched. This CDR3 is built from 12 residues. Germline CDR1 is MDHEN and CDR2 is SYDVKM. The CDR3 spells CAVGQGVYEQYF. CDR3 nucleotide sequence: TGTGCCGTGGGACAGGGGGTGTACGAGCAGTACTTC.

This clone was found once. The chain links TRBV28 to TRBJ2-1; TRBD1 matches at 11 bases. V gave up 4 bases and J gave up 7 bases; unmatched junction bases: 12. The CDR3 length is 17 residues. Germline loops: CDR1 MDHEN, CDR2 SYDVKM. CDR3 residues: CASSSPRDRGTGNEQFF. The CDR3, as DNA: TGTGCCAGCAGTTCGCCCCGGGACAGGGGGACTGGGAATGAGCAGTTCTTC.

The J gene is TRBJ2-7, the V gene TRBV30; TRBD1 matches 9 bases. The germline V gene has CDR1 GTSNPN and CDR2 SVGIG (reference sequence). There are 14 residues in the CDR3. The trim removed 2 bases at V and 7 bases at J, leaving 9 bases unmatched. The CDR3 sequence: CAWSRQGDTREQYF. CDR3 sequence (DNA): TGTGCCTGGAGTCGACAGGGGGATACGAGGGAGCAGTACTTC. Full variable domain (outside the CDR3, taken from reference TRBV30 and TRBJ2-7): SQTIHQWPATLVQPVGSPLSLECTVEGTSNPNLYWYRQAAGRGLQLLFYSVGIGQISSEVPQNLSASRPQDRQFILSSKKLLLSDSGFYLCAWSRQGDTREQYFGPGTRLTVT.

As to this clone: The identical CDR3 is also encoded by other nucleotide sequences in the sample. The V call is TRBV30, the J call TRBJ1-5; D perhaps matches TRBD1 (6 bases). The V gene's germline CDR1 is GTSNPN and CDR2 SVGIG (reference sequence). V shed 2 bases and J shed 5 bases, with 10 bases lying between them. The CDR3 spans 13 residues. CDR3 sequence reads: CAWSPDRDQPQHF. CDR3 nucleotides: TGTGCCTGGAGTCCGGACAGAGATCAGCCCCAGCATTTT.

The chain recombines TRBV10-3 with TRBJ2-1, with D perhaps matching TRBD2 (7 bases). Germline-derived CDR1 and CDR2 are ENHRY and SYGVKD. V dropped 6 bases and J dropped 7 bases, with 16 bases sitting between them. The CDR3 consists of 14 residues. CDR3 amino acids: CAISPGGEANEQFF. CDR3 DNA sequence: TGTGCCATCAGCCCGGGGGGCGAGGCGAATGAGCAGTTCTTC.